Listed below are T cell receptor beta chains from one sample, sequenced in a study of blood T cell repertoires in COVID-19. Data came from immunoSEQ multiplex PCR; TCRdb stores just in-frame clones and leaves some out. This sample carries 120,000 to 150,000 clones, over 75% of them seen once, and the ten largest clones take 6.5% to 9.5%. The sequencing sample was made of peripheral blood. These receptors were collected from a woman in her sixties or seventies with COVID-19, enrolled during active disease. Both conserved end residues are part of each CDR3. Fields, in order: clone size, J gene, V gene, D gene, CDR3 DNA, CDR3 protein. A D gene is named only where the DNA matches it firmly. Clone size is given for some rows only: seen once, a few or many times, or a class if the clone is expanded.

size: -; J: TRBJ1-2; V: TRBV3-1/TRBV3-2; D: -; DNA: TGTGCCAGCAGCCAAGATCGAGGGTCAGGCTATGGCTACACCTTC; CDR3: CASSQDRGSGYGYTF
size: -; J: TRBJ1-5; V: TRBV3-1/TRBV3-2; D: -; DNA: TGTGCCAGCAGCCAAGCACCCGGGTCGCCTGAGCCCCAGCATTTT; CDR3: CASSQAPGSPEPQHF
size: -; J: TRBJ1-5; V: TRBV19; D: TRBD1; DNA: TGTGCCAGTAGTATGGACAGGGGCAATCAGCCCCAGCATTTT; CDR3: CASSMDRGNQPQHF
size: -; J: TRBJ2-3; V: TRBV19; D: TRBD1; DNA: TGTGCCAGTAGTATTACTCCGGACAGGGGCACAGATACGCAGTATTTT; CDR3: CASSITPDRGTDTQYF
size: once; J: TRBJ2-1; V: TRBV18; D: -; DNA: TGTGCCAGCTCACCGTCGCGTCAATACAATGAGCAGTTCTTC; CDR3: CASSPSRQYNEQFF
size: -; J: TRBJ1-1; V: TRBV5-6; D: -; DNA: TGTGCCAGCAGCTTGGGGGGGCCGGGCACTGAAGCTTTCTTT; CDR3: CASSLGGPGTEAFF
size: -; J: TRBJ2-5; V: TRBV18; D: -; DNA: TGTGCCAGCTCACCACGGACAGGCCGGAGGGGAGAGACCCAGTACTTC; CDR3: CASSPRTGRRGETQYF
size: -; J: TRBJ2-7; V: TRBV19; D: TRBD1; DNA: TGTGCCAGTAGTCGGGACGGATTGTCGGGACAGGGTTACGAGCAGTACTTC; CDR3: CASSRDGLSGQGYEQYF
size: -; J: TRBJ1-2; V: TRBV6-5; D: -; DNA: TGTGCCAGCAGTTACCGGCAGGGGATCGCTGGCTACACCTTC; CDR3: CASSYRQGIAGYTF
size: -; J: TRBJ2-7; V: TRBV13; D: TRBD1; DNA: TGTGCCAGCAGCTTTCTTACAGGGGTCTCCTCCTACGAGCAGTACTTC; CDR3: CASSFLTGVSSYEQYF
size: -; J: TRBJ2-2; V: TRBV5-1; D: -; DNA: TGCGCCAGCAGCTTGGTAACCGGTAGTACCGGGGAGCTGTTTTTT; CDR3: CASSLVTGSTGELFF
size: -; J: TRBJ2-3; V: TRBV5-1; D: -; DNA: TGCGCCAGCAGCTTGGCCGCCACCGGGAGCACAGATACGCAGTATTTT; CDR3: CASSLAATGSTDTQYF
size: -; J: TRBJ2-3; V: TRBV19; D: TRBD1; DNA: TGTGCCAGTAGTACGCTCACAGGGGGCGCAGATACGCAGTATTTT; CDR3: CASSTLTGGADTQYF
size: -; J: TRBJ2-5; V: TRBV27; D: -; DNA: TGTGCCAGCAGTCCCCCTGGCCCTCCAGGGGAGACCCAGTACTTC; CDR3: CASSPPGPPGETQYF
size: -; J: TRBJ1-2; V: TRBV4-1; D: -; DNA: TGCGCCAGCAGCCAAGTGGAGACAGTCCCGAGGTTAGATGGCTACACCTTC; CDR3: CASSQVETVPRLDGYTF
size: -; J: TRBJ1-2; V: TRBV4-1; D: -; DNA: TGCGCCAGCAGCCTGCGCCCTAGTACGGAATCAGATGGCTACACCTTC; CDR3: CASSLRPSTESDGYTF
size: once; J: TRBJ2-7; V: TRBV29-1; D: -; DNA: TGCAGCGTTGGCGGCTCCTACGAGCAGTACTTC; CDR3: CSVGGSYEQYF
size: few; J: TRBJ1-2; V: TRBV5-1; D: -; DNA: TGCGCCAGCAGTCTTTCAGCTAACTATGGCTACACCTTC; CDR3: CASSLSANYGYTF
size: few; J: TRBJ2-7; V: TRBV3-1/TRBV3-2; D: -; DNA: TGTGCCAGCAGCCAAGTCGTAGCTTTCTCCTACGAGCAGTACTTC; CDR3: CASSQVVAFSYEQYF
size: -; J: TRBJ1-1; V: TRBV12-3/TRBV12-4; D: TRBD1; DNA: TGTGCCAGCAGTTACGACAGGGTAGTGGAAGCTTTCTTT; CDR3: CASSYDRVVEAFF
size: once; J: TRBJ1-5; V: TRBV19; D: -; DNA: TGTCGGAGGGGAAGCAATCAGCCCCAGCATTTT; CDR3: CRRGSNQPQHF
size: -; J: TRBJ2-5; V: TRBV5-1; D: TRBD2; DNA: TGCGCCAGCAGCTTGGGGAATAGCGGGAGCGGGGAGACCCAGTACTTC; CDR3: CASSLGNSGSGETQYF
size: -; J: TRBJ2-1; V: TRBV7-3; D: TRBD2; DNA: TGTGCCAGCAGCTTAACCCCTCCAGCGGGGGCCTACAATGAGCAGTTCTTC; CDR3: CASSLTPPAGAYNEQFF
size: once; J: TRBJ2-2; V: TRBV7-9; D: TRBD2; DNA: TGTGCCAGCAGGCAGGGACTAGCGGGGGGCTACACCGGGGAGCTGTTTTTT; CDR3: CASRQGLAGGYTGELFF
size: -; J: TRBJ2-7; V: TRBV6-2/TRBV6-3; D: -; DNA: TGTGCCAGCAGTTCGGCGACAGTCTACGAGCAGTACTTC; CDR3: CASSSATVYEQYF
size: -; J: TRBJ1-5; V: TRBV30; D: -; DNA: TGTGCCTGGAGTAGGGCGAGGGATCAGCCCCAGCATTTT; CDR3: CAWSRARDQPQHF
size: -; J: TRBJ1-2; V: TRBV7-8; D: -; DNA: TGTGCCAGCAGATCCGACAGCAACTATGGCTACACCTTC; CDR3: CASRSDSNYGYTF
size: once; J: TRBJ2-5; V: TRBV30; D: TRBD1; DNA: TGTGCCTGGACGAAGACAGGGGGCATAGAGACCCAGTACTTC; CDR3: CAWTKTGGIETQYF
size: -; J: TRBJ1-5; V: TRBV6-5; D: -; DNA: TGTGCCAGCACCACAGAAGGGGTGACGTCAGGGACCCAGCATTTT; CDR3: CASTTEGVTSGTQHF
size: -; J: TRBJ1-1; V: TRBV10-1; D: -; DNA: TGCGCCAGCAGTGACACTTTGGGGCGCCGCACTGAAGCTTTCTTT; CDR3: CASSDTLGRRTEAFF
size: few; J: TRBJ1-5; V: TRBV28; D: -; DNA: TGTGCCAGCAGTTCTGGCAGAAACAATCAGCCCCAGCATTTT; CDR3: CASSSGRNNQPQHF
size: -; J: TRBJ1-1; V: TRBV4-1; D: TRBD1; DNA: TGCGCCAGCAGCCAAGAGAACAGGGGGCAGAACACTGAAGCTTTCTTT; CDR3: CASSQENRGQNTEAFF
size: -; J: TRBJ2-3; V: TRBV3-1/TRBV3-2; D: -; DNA: TGTGCCAGCAGCCAAGATCAAACAGATACGCAGTATTTT; CDR3: CASSQDQTDTQYF
size: -; J: TRBJ1-1; V: TRBV15; D: -; DNA: TGTGCCACCAGCAGTATGGCAGACACTGAAGCTTTCTTT; CDR3: CATSSMADTEAFF
size: -; J: TRBJ1-1; V: TRBV19; D: TRBD1; DNA: TGTGCCAGTAGTGTAGGACAGGCTGAAGCTTTCTTT; CDR3: CASSVGQAEAFF
size: -; J: TRBJ2-3; V: TRBV7-3; D: -; DNA: TGTGCCAGCAGCTTAGCGGGGCGCACAGATACGCAGTATTTT; CDR3: CASSLAGRTDTQYF
size: -; J: TRBJ2-3; V: TRBV11-2; D: TRBD2; DNA: TGTGCCAGCAGGTCGGCGGGGGGGCCGGGGGATACGCAGTATTTT; CDR3: CASRSAGGPGDTQYF
size: -; J: TRBJ1-1; V: TRBV6-2/TRBV6-3; D: -; DNA: TGTGCCAGCAGCCGATGGAATGGGGACACCGGGGACACTGAAGCTTTCTTT; CDR3: CASSRWNGDTGDTEAFF
size: -; J: TRBJ2-5; V: TRBV7-7; D: -; DNA: TGTGCTAGCAGCTTAGGGGGGGGGCCGGGCGAAGAGACCCAGTACTTC; CDR3: CASSLGGGPGEETQYF
size: -; J: TRBJ2-1; V: TRBV9; D: -; DNA: TGTGCCAGCAGCGTAGGTGACCACGAGAGGAATGAGCAGTTCTTC; CDR3: CASSVGDHERNEQFF
size: -; J: TRBJ2-1; V: TRBV5-1; D: TRBD2; DNA: TGCGCCAGCAGCTTGAGCGGGGCGGGCTCGGAGCAGTTCTTC; CDR3: CASSLSGAGSEQFF
size: few; J: TRBJ2-2; V: TRBV18; D: -; DNA: TGTGCCAGCTCACCACGGAGCCTGAAGGACACCGGGGAGCTGTTTTTT; CDR3: CASSPRSLKDTGELFF
size: -; J: TRBJ1-1; V: TRBV6-5; D: -; DNA: TGTGCCAGCAGTTTTAGGGGGTGGGACACCTCTGAAGCTTTCTTT; CDR3: CASSFRGWDTSEAFF
size: -; J: TRBJ1-6; V: TRBV3-1/TRBV3-2; D: -; DNA: TGTGCCAGCAGCCGGAGGGGAGACAATTCACCCCTCCACTTT; CDR3: CASSRRGDNSPLHF
size: -; J: TRBJ1-2; V: TRBV5-1; D: -; DNA: TGCGCCAGCAGTCAAGACAGGTACTATGGCTACACCTTC; CDR3: CASSQDRYYGYTF
size: few; J: TRBJ2-7; V: TRBV7-2; D: TRBD1; DNA: TGTGCCAGCAGCTCCAGACAGGGTATTCAGCAGTACTTC; CDR3: CASSSRQGIQQYF
size: -; J: TRBJ2-2; V: TRBV24-1; D: -; DNA: TGTGCCACCAGTGATCCGGGCAGGGGAACGGGGATGGCCGGGGAGCTGTTTTTT; CDR3: CATSDPGRGTGMAGELFF
size: -; J: TRBJ2-3; V: TRBV21-1; D: -; DNA: TGTGCCAGCAGCAAAGGGAGCTTATCCGATACGCAGTATTTT; CDR3: CASSKGSLSDTQYF
size: -; J: TRBJ2-1; V: TRBV7-2; D: TRBD2; DNA: TGTGCCAGCAGCTTCTTCGGGACTAGCGGGGTCAATGAGCAGTTCTTC; CDR3: CASSFFGTSGVNEQFF
size: -; J: TRBJ2-7; V: TRBV7-2; D: -; DNA: TGTGCCAGCAGCTTAGCAGGGGGCTCCTACGAGCAGTACTTC; CDR3: CASSLAGGSYEQYF
size: -; J: TRBJ1-1; V: TRBV7-8; D: -; DNA: TGTGCCAGCAGCTTAGCTCGGGGGGGGTGGAACACTGAAGCTTTCTTT; CDR3: CASSLARGGWNTEAFF
size: few; J: TRBJ2-7; V: TRBV23-1; D: -; DNA: TGCGCCAGCAGTCAATCGCAGGTGAGGGTGGAGGAGCAGTACTTC; CDR3: CASSQSQVRVEEQYF
size: -; J: TRBJ2-3; V: TRBV2; D: TRBD2; DNA: TGTGCCAGCAGATTACTAGCGGGGATCGCAGATACGCAGTATTTT; CDR3: CASRLLAGIADTQYF
size: -; J: TRBJ2-3; V: TRBV10-3; D: -; DNA: TGTGCCATCAGTGAGGAAACAGGCACAGATACGCAGTATTTT; CDR3: CAISEETGTDTQYF